The present entry profiles one T cell receptor (beta chain) with its context. Relapse was seen in all patients after autologous stem cell transplantation, and brentuximab vedotin exposure was variable. The germline gives CDR1 MNHEY, CDR2 SVGAGI. The V segment lost 4 bases and the J segment 6 bases; nucleotides outside the gene matches: 5. The CDR3 totals 15 residues. Measured with immunoSEQ multiplex PCR; TCRdb has only the in-frame clones, and not every one. The table shows around 20,000 clones, with 80% to 85% occurring only once. The data originate from a study of PD-1 blockade in classical Hodgkin lymphoma.

The sequence was obtained from a human donor with classical Hodgkin lymphoma. This specimen consisted of peripheral blood mononuclear cells (PBMCs), obtained at baseline. The chain carries TRBV6-5 and TRBJ2-2, with 10 bases that match TRBD1. For the CDR3, the DNA is TGTGCCAGCAGTTTCGGACAGGGGGTGTCCGGGGAGCTGTTTTTT. This translates into CASSFGQGVSGELFF.